This TCR beta chain was sequenced for a study of cytomegalovirus exposure and HLA in healthy donors. There are 12 residues in the CDR3. V lost 6 bases, J lost 8 bases, and 11 bases lay in between. CDR1 MNHEY and CDR2 SMNVEV come from the germline V gene (reference sequence). The method was immunoSEQ multiplex PCR; TCRdb's version includes in-frame clones alone and lacks a portion of them. The sample holds hundreds of thousands of clones, about nine tenths seen once. The gene calls are TRBV27 and TRBJ2-1; D ambiguous. Sequencing was carried out using PBMCs. This sequence originates from a woman aged 18-29 years in good health and CMV-seronegative. The CDR3 coding sequence is TGTGCCAGCAGGGTATCTAGGCATGAGCAGTTCTTC. Translation: CASRVSRHEQFF.